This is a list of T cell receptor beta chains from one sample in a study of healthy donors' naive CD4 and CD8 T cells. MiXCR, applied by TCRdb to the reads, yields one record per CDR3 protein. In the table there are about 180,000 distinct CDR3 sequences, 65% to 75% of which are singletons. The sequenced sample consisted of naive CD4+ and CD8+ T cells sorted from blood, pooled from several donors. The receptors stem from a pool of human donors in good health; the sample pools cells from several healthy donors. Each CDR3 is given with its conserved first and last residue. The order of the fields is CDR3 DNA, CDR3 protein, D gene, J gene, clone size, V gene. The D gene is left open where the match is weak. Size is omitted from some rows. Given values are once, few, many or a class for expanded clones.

TGCGCCAGCAGCCAAGATCCTAGTTTCGACACCGGGGAGCTGTTTTTT CASSQDPSFDTGELFF NA TRBJ2-2 NA TRBV4-3
TGTGCCAGCAGCTTGGTGCTCGGCGGAGAGACCCAGTACTTC CASSLVLGGETQYF NA TRBJ2-5 NA TRBV5-6
TGTGCCAGCAGTTTATCGGCAGGGTCTTATGAGCAGTTCTTC CASSLSAGSYEQFF NA TRBJ2-1 NA TRBV27
TGTGCCTGGGGAAAAAATCAGCTCCAGCATTTT CAWGKNQLQHF NA TRBJ1-5 once TRBV30
TGTGCCAGTAAGCAGTTAGGTGGGGCCAACGTCCTGACTTTC CASKQLGGANVLTF NA TRBJ2-6 NA TRBV19
TGCAGCGTTGACCAATACAATGAGCAGTTCTTC CSVDQYNEQFF NA TRBJ2-1 few TRBV29-1
TGTGCCAGCAGTTACCCCGGACAGGGAGGGGACTACAATGAGCAGTTCTTC CASSYPGQGGDYNEQFF NA TRBJ2-1 NA TRBV6-5
TGTGCCGGCAGTATATTACGTTTGGGGTATTCGGAAGATACGCAGTATTTT CAGSILRLGYSEDTQYF NA TRBJ2-3 once TRBV7-8
TGCAGTGCTAGGGAGGGCAGAAACTATGGCTACACCTTC CSAREGRNYGYTF NA TRBJ1-2 NA TRBV20-1
TGCAGTGCCTCACAGGGGAGGGAGACCCAGTACTTC CSASQGRETQYF NA TRBJ2-5 once TRBV20-1
TGCAGCGTTTATCTAGCGGTTTCCACAGATACGCAGTATTTT CSVYLAVSTDTQYF TRBD2 TRBJ2-3 NA TRBV29-1
TGTGCCAGCCGGGACAGGGTAAATGAGCAGTTCTTC CASRDRVNEQFF TRBD1 TRBJ2-1 NA TRBV6-2/TRBV6-3